This TCR beta chain appears in the sequencing data of a study of blood T cell repertoires in COVID-19. Study in general: Some COVID-19 samples were acute and others convalescent; all came from the United States, Italy and Spain.

The CDR3 extends over 13 amino acids. Germline trimming cut 10 bases from V and 7 bases from J; bases unmatched to any gene: 11. Germline CDR1 is MNHEY and CDR2 is SMNVEV (reference sequence). TCRdb keeps only in-frame clones here, not all; method: immunoSEQ multiplex PCR. The table records approximately 140,000 clones, around 84% of them present only once. Material: peripheral blood. The chain uses TRBV27 and TRBJ2-7; 9 bases align to TRBD1. The sequence was obtained from a man in his thirties or forties with COVID-19, enrolled during active disease. This chain's CDR3 is CATSRDRVGEQYF. CDR3 nucleotides: TGTGCCACGTCCCGGGACAGGGTAGGTGAGCAGTACTTC.